The clone carrying this TCR beta chain appeared once. This CDR3 spans 13 amino acids. The ends lost 9 bases at V and 3 bases at J; junction bases unmatched: 2. The V gene's germline CDR1 is MNHEY and CDR2 SVGEGT. Data came from immunoSEQ multiplex PCR; TCRdb stores just in-frame clones and leaves some out. In the table there are 400,000 to 500,000 clones, 90% of which are singletons. These data come from a study of control samples from healthy donors and cancer patients. J is TRBJ2-1 and V is TRBV6-2 or TRBV6-3; TRBD2 agrees at 10 bases. The sample was PBMCs. The clonotype comes from a man between 40 and 49 years old with head and neck cancer. The DNA for the CDR3 is TGTGCCAGTAGCGGGGGGATCTACAATGAGCAGTTCTTC. Its protein product is CASSGGIYNEQFF.